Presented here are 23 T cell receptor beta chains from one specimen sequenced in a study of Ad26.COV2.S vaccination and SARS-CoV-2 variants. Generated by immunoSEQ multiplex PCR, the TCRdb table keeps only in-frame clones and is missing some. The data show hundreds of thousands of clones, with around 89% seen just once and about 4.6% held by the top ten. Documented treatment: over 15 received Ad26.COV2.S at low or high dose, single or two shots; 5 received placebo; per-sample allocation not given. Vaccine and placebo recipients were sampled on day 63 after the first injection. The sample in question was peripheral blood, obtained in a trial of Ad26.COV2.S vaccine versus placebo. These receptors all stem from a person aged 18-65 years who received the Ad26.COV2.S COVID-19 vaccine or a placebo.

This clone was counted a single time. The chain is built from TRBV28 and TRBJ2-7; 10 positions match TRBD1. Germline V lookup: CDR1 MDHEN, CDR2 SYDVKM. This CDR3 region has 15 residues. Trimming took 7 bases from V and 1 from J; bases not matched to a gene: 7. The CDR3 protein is CASTPGTGASYEQYF. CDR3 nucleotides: TGTGCCAGCACCCCTGGGACAGGGGCATCCTACGAGCAGTACTTC.

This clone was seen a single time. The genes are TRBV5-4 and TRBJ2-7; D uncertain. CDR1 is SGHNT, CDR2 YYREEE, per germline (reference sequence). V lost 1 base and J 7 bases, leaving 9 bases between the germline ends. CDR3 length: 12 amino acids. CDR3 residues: CASSLFEGEQYF. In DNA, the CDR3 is TGTGCCAGCAGCTTGTTCGAAGGGGAGCAGTACTTC.

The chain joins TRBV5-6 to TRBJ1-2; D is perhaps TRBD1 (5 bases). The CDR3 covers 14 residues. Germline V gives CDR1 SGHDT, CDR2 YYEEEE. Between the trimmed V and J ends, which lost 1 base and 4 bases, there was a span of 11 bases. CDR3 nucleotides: TGTGCCAGCAGCTTGCAGGGATCGGCCTATGGCTACACCTTC. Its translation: CASSLQGSAYGYTF.

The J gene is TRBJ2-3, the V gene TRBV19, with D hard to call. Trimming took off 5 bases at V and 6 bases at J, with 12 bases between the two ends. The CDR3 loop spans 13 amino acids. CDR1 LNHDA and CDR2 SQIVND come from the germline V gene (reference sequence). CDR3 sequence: CASSRNVEDTQYF. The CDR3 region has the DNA TGTGCCAGTAGTCGGAACGTGGAGGATACGCAGTATTTT.

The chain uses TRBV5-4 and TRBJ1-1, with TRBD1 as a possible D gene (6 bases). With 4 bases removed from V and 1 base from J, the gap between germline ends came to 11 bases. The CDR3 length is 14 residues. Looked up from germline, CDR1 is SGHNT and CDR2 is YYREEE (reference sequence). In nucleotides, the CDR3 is TGTGCCAGCAGCCCCAGGGGCGAGAACACTGAAGCTTTCTTT. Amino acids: CASSPRGENTEAFF.

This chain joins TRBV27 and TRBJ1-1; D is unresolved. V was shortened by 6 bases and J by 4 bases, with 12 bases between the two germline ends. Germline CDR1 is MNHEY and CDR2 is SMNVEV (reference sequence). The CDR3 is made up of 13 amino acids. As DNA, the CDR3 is TGTGCCAGCAGACCCAGGAGTGGCACTGAAGCTTTCTTT. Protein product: CASRPRSGTEAFF.

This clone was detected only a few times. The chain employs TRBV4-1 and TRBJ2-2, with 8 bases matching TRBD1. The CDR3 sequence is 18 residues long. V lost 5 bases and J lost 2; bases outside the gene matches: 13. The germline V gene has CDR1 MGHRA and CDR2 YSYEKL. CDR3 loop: CASSTRPVGQGNTGELFF. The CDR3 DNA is TGCGCCAGCAGCACGCGCCCGGTCGGACAGGGCAACACCGGGGAGCTGTTTTTT.

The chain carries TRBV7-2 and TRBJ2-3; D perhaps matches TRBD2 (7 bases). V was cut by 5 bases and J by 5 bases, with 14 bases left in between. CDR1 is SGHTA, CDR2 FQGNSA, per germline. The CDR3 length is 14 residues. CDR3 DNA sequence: TGTGCCAGCAGCCCTGGGGGGGCAAGAGATACGCAGTATTTT. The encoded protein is CASSPGGARDTQYF.

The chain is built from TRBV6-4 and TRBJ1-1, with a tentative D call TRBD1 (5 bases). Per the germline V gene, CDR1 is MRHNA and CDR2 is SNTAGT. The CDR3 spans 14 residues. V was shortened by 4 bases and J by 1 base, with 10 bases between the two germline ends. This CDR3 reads CASSASTENTEAFF. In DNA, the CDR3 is TGTGCCAGCAGTGCTTCGACAGAGAACACTGAAGCTTTCTTT.

The CDR3 loop reads CASSLSTRPPNTAYEQYF. CDR3 nucleotide sequence: TGCGCCAGCAGCTTGTCAACAAGACCGCCGAATACTGCCTACGAGCAGTACTTC. This rearrangement joins TRBV5-1 to TRBJ2-7; D is unclear. The CDR3 spans 18 residues. From germline, CDR1 is SGHRS and CDR2 YFSETQ. Trimming removed 1 base at V and 2 bases at J, with 22 bases between.

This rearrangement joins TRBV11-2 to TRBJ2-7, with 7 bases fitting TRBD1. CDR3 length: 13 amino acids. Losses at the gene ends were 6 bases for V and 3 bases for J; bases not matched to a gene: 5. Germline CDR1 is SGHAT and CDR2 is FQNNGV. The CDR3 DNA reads TGTGCCAGCAGTAGTAACAGGGGCTACGAGCAGTACTTC. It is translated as CASSSNRGYEQYF.

The CDR3 sequence: CASSLGRRESTDTQYF. The CDR3 DNA is TGTGCCAGCAGCTTAGGTAGGCGGGAGAGCACAGATACGCAGTATTTT. The chain links TRBV7-9 to TRBJ2-3, with 7 nucleotides matching TRBD2. V was clipped by 1 base and J by 0 bases; unmatched bases: 4. The germline CDR1 and CDR2 sequences are SEHNR and FQNEAQ (reference sequence). The CDR3 contains 16 residues.

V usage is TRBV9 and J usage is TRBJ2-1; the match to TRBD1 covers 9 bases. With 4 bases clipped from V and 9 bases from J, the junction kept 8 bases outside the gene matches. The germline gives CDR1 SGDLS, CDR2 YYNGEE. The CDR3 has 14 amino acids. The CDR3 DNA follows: TGTGCCAGCAGCCCCTGGGACAGGGACGGTGAGCAGTTCTTC. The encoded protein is CASSPWDRDGEQFF.

The CDR3 here is CASRSTSGSTDTQYF. CDR3 bases: TGTGCCAGCAGATCGACTAGCGGGAGCACAGATACGCAGTATTTT. The J gene is TRBJ2-3, the V gene TRBV7-9; the match to TRBD2 covers 10 bases. The CDR3 runs to 15 residues. Losses at the gene ends were 6 bases for V and 0 bases for J; bases not matched to a gene: 3. Germline V lookup: CDR1 SEHNR, CDR2 FQNEAQ (reference sequence).

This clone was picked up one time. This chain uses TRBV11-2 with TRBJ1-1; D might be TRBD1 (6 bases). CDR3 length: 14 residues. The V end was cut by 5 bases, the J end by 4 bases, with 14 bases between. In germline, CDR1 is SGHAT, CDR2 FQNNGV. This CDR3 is CASSTWGAVTEAFF. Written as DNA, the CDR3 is TGTGCCAGCAGCACCTGGGGGGCCGTCACTGAAGCTTTCTTT.

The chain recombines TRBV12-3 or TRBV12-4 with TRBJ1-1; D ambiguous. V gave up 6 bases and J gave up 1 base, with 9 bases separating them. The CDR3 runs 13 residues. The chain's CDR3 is CASSSDGNTEAFF. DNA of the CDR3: TGTGCCAGCAGCTCAGACGGGAACACTGAAGCTTTCTTT.

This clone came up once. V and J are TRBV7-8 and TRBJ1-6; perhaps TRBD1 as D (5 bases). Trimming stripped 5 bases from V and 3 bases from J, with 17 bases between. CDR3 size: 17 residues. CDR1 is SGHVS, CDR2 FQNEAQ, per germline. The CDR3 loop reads CASSLLPGRSYNSPLHF. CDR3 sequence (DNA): TGTGCCAGCAGCCTGCTACCGGGACGGAGCTATAATTCACCCCTCCACTTT.

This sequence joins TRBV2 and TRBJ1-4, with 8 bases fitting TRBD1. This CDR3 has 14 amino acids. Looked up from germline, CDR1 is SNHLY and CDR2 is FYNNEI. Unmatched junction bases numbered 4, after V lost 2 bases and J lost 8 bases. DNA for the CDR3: TGTGCCAGCAGTGAAATGGACAGGGAAGAAAAACTGTTTTTT. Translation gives CASSEMDREEKLFF.

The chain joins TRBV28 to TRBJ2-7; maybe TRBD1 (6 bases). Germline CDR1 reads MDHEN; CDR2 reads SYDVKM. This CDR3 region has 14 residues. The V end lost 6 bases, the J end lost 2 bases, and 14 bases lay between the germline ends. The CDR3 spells CASRRNRDTYEQYF. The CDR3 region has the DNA TGTGCCAGCAGACGCAACAGGGACACCTACGAGCAGTACTTC.

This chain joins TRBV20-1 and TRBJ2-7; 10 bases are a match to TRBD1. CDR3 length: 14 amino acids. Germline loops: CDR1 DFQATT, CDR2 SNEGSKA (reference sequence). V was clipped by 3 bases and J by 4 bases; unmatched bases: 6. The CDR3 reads CSASQDRGGYEQYF. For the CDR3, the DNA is TGCAGTGCTAGTCAGGACAGGGGGGGTTACGAGCAGTACTTC.

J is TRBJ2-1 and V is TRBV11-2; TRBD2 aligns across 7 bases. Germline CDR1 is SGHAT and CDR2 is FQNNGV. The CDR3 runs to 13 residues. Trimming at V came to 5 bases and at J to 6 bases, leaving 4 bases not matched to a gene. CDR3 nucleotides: TGTGCCAGCAGCCCTAGCGGTTCCAATGAGCAGTTCTTC. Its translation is CASSPSGSNEQFF.

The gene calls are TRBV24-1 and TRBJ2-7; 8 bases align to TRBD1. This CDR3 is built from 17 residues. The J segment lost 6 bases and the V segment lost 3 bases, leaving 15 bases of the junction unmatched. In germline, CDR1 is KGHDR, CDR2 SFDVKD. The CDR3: CATSDGARGQGWSEQYF. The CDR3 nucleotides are TGTGCCACCAGTGATGGCGCCAGAGGACAGGGATGGAGCGAGCAGTACTTC.

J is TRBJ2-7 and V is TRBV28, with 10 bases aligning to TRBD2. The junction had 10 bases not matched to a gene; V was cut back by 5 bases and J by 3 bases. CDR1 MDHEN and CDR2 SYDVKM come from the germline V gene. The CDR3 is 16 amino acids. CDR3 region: CASSKLAGITFYEQYF. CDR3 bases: TGTGCCAGCAGTAAACTAGCGGGGATCACTTTCTACGAGCAGTACTTC.